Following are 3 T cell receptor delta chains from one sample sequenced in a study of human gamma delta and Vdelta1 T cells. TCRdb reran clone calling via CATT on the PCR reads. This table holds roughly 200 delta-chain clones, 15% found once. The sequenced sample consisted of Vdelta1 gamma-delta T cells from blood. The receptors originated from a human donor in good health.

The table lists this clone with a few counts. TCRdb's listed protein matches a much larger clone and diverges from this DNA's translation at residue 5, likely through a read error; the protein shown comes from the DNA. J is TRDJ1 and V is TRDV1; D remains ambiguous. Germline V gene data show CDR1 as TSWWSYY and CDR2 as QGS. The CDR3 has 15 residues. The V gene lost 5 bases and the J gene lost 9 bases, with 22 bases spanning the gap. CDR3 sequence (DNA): TGTGCTCTTGGGACCCCGGATGAGGGTACGCGGGAACTCATCTTT. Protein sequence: CALGTPDEGTRELIF.

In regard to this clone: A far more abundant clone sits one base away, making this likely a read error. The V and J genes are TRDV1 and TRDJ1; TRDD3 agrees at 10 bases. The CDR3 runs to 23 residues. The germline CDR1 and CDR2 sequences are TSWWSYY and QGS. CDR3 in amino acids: CALGELLPVLGDPVWVYTNKLIF. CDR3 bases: TGTGCTCTTGGGGAATTACTGCCAGTACTGGGGGATCCGGTTTGGGTGTACACCAATAAACTCATCTTT.

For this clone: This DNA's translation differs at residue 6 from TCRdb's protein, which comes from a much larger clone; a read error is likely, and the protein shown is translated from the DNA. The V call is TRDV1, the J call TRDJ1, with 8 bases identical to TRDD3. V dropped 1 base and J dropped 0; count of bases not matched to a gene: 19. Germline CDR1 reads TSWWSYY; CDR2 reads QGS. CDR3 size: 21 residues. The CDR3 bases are TGTGCTCTTGGGGAACAGCGGGTCTTACTGGGGATACCAGCGTACACCGATAAACTCATCTTT. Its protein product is CALGEQRVLLGIPAYTDKLIF.